This TCR beta chain came from a study of T cells after yellow fever vaccination. Turning to the study itself: Fractions low in cell number were prepared with SMART-Seq v4 Ultra Low Input. The study's findings and limits: The booster saw the reappearance of most primary-vaccination clones (approximately 96% CD4, almost 90% CD8). Weaker overall was a secondary response that nonetheless peaked faster, on day 5 versus 15.

For TCR, cDNA came from 5'RACE template switching, which added a universal primer site and UMIs. TCRdb passed the 5' RACE reads through MiXCR, listing each CDR3 protein once. The sample lists some 350,000 distinct CDR3 sequences; 3% to 4.5% were seen once. This CDR3 region has 13 residues. From germline, CDR1 is SGHDN and CDR2 FVKESK. Between the trimmed V and J ends, which lost 2 bases and 3 bases, there was a span of 8 bases. This clonotype was observed many times. Its antigen is unknown. Material: PBMCs, obtained 5 days after the yellow fever booster vaccination. The sequence was collected from a man younger than 35 who received the YFV17D yellow fever vaccine. The chain carries TRBV14 and TRBJ2-7; D not certain. The CDR3 protein is CASSQLGYYEQYF. CDR3 DNA sequence: TGTGCCAGCAGCCAACTAGGTTACTACGAGCAGTACTTC.